This TCR beta chain emerged from a study of regulatory T cells in long-lasting Graves disease. Study in general: For under 3 months, newly diagnosed Graves' patients had been taking antithyroid drugs. Study-wide findings and caveats: TCR diversity was lower in persistent Graves' patients (versus newly diagnosed ones). Newly diagnosed disease favored TRBV20-1 and TRBJ2-1 over persistent disease.

V lost 10 bases to trimming and J lost 1 base, with 16 bases between them. The CDR3 spans 14 residues. CDR1 is PRHDT, CDR2 FYEKMQ, per germline (reference sequence). Noted time point: newly diagnosed GD, antithyroid drugs for less than 3 months. TCR sequences were obtained from RNA taken from PBMCs. EDTA tubes were used for drawing nine milliliters of peripheral blood. In the case of this clonotype: The antigen is not known. A far more abundant clone sits one base away, making this likely a read error.

The authors built TCR beta libraries using iRepertoire HTBI primers and Arm-PCR of CDR3 regions. TCRdb re-derived calls from the multiplex PCR reads in MiXCR, one entry per CDR3 protein. This sample has approximately 230,000 distinct CDR3 sequences; 15% to 20% occur once, and the top ten carry approximately 20%. This sequence joins TRBV13 and TRBJ1-1; the D is unclear. The receptor's source is a female donor with Graves disease. The sequencing here drew on peripheral blood mononuclear cells (PBMCs), taken at new diagnosis, from a patient treated with antithyroid drugs. CDR3 in amino acids: CANSLALANTEAFF. The CDR3 bases are TGTGCCAACAGTTTAGCATTGGCGAACACTGAAGCTTTCTTT.